The rows below give T cell receptor beta chains drawn from one sample of a study of PD-L1 blockade in urothelial cancer. Method: immunoSEQ multiplex PCR; TCRdb's copy keeps in-frame clones and lacks some. The repertoire has 70,000 to 75,000 clones, about four fifths of them found once; the top ten carry approximately 10%. This specimen was PBMCs, taken around atezolizumab (anti-PD-L1) treatment. Every receptor here comes from a woman in her 70s with urothelial cancer. CDR3s include the opening cysteine and the closing phenylalanine or tryptophan. A D gene is named only where the DNA matches it firmly. Size tells how often a clone was seen (once, few, many) or the class of an expanded clone, and some rows leave it out.

V gene	J gene	clone size	D gene	CDR3 protein	CDR3 DNA
TRBV11-2	TRBJ1-1	-	TRBD1	CASSLDLRTGSTEAFF	TGTGCCAGCAGCTTAGACCTAAGGACAGGGAGCACTGAAGCTTTCTTT
TRBV11-2	TRBJ2-1	-	TRBD2	CASSSSGAYNEQFF	TGTGCCAGCAGCTCTAGCGGGGCCTACAATGAGCAGTTCTTC
TRBV27	TRBJ1-2	-	TRBD1	CASSPGTGGRSPNYGYTF	TGTGCCAGCAGCCCCGGGACAGGGGGCCGCTCGCCTAACTATGGCTACACCTTC
TRBV19	TRBJ1-6	-	-	CASSPRPGGTNSPLHF	TGTGCCAGTAGCCCCCGACCGGGGGGAACTAATTCACCCCTCCACTTT
TRBV4-1	TRBJ2-1	-	TRBD2	CASSQGLLAGGPNEQFF	TGCGCCAGCAGCCAAGGCCTTCTAGCGGGAGGTCCCAATGAGCAGTTCTTC
TRBV7-2	TRBJ2-5	-	TRBD2	CASSLAVAGGGQETQYF	TGTGCCAGCAGCTTAGCGGTAGCGGGGGGGGGACAAGAGACCCAGTACTTC
TRBV29-1	TRBJ2-5	-	TRBD2	CSVLSYLGLAGQETQYF	TGCAGCGTGTTGTCCTACCTGGGACTAGCGGGACAAGAGACCCAGTACTTC
TRBV27	TRBJ2-2	-	TRBD2	CASSSGLAGYTGELFF	TGTGCCAGCAGTTCCGGACTAGCGGGGTACACCGGGGAGCTGTTTTTT
TRBV18	TRBJ2-5	-	TRBD2	CASSPLPLRGKETQYF	TGTGCCAGCTCACCACTCCCCCTGCGGGGGAAAGAGACCCAGTACTTC
TRBV18	TRBJ1-2	-	-	CASSQTREEDYGYTF	TGTGCCAGCTCGCAAACTCGGGAAGAAGACTATGGCTACACCTTC
TRBV30	TRBJ1-1	-	TRBD1	CAWSAGQVGNTEAFF	TGTGCCTGGAGTGCCGGACAGGTGGGGAACACTGAAGCTTTCTTT
TRBV29-1	TRBJ2-1	-	TRBD1	CSAKGGQGRVLRNEQFF	TGCAGCGCGAAAGGGGGACAGGGCAGGGTCTTACGCAATGAGCAGTTCTTC
TRBV30	TRBJ2-2	-	-	CAWSISGTSRLFF	TGTGCCTGGAGTATCTCCGGGACAAGCAGGCTGTTTTTT
TRBV4-3	TRBJ2-6	few	-	CASSHGVGAYSGANVLTF	TGCGCCAGCAGCCACGGTGTAGGGGCCTACTCTGGGGCCAACGTCCTGACTTTC
TRBV5-1	TRBJ2-7	few	TRBD1	CASSSGQVSTEQYF	TGCGCCAGCAGCTCCGGACAGGTTTCTACCGAGCAGTACTTC
TRBV5-1	TRBJ1-4	-	TRBD1	CASSPTTGGNEKLFF	TGCGCCAGCAGCCCCACGACAGGGGGGAATGAAAAACTGTTTTTT
TRBV6-6	TRBJ2-7	-	TRBD2	CASSSPLAGAHYEQYF	TGTGCCAGCAGTTCCCCACTAGCGGGAGCCCACTACGAGCAGTACTTC
TRBV18	TRBJ1-1	-	TRBD1	CASSLSGTGVTEAFF	TGTGCCAGCTCACTCTCCGGGACAGGGGTCACTGAAGCTTTCTTT
TRBV4-2	TRBJ1-5	-	-	CASSQDRHSNNQPQHF	TGTGCCAGCAGCCAAGATAGGCACAGTAACAATCAGCCCCAGCATTTT
TRBV5-6	TRBJ2-7	-	TRBD2	CASSLRGLPYEQYF	TGTGCCAGCAGCCTGCGGGGGTTACCCTACGAGCAGTACTTC
TRBV5-4	TRBJ2-1	-	-	CASSRRRFGNEQFF	TGTGCCAGCAGCCGACGGAGGTTCGGCAATGAGCAGTTCTTC
TRBV2	TRBJ1-5	-	-	CASRRDNQPQHF	TGTGCCAGCAGACGGGACAATCAGCCCCAGCATTTT
TRBV10-2	TRBJ1-5	-	TRBD1	CASRDRGGHSNQPQHF	TGCGCCAGCAGGGACAGGGGGGGACATAGCAATCAGCCCCAGCATTTT
TRBV28	TRBJ2-7	-	TRBD2	CASSFSLGTSGFLYEQYF	TGTGCCAGCAGTTTCTCCTTGGGGACTAGCGGTTTTTTATACGAGCAGTACTTC
TRBV2	TRBJ2-7	-	-	CASSDDRTYEQYF	TGTGCCAGCAGTGACGACAGAACCTACGAGCAGTACTTC
TRBV10-3	TRBJ1-1	-	-	CAISPQGNTEAFF	TGTGCCATCAGCCCACAGGGTAACACTGAAGCTTTCTTT
TRBV2	TRBJ2-3	-	-	CASSPGVNTDTQYF	TGTGCCAGCAGCCCCGGTGTAAACACAGATACGCAGTATTTT
TRBV13	TRBJ1-1	-	-	CASSLGGGGWTEAFF	TGTGCCAGCAGCTTAGGTGGGGGGGGATGGACTGAAGCTTTCTTT
TRBV25-1	TRBJ2-3	-	-	CASSRDSTDTQYF	TGTGCCAGCAGTCGGGACTCCACAGATACGCAGTATTTT
TRBV5-6	TRBJ2-1	-	-	CASNRRTMALGEQFF	TGTGCCAGCAACCGACGGACTATGGCCCTTGGTGAGCAGTTCTTC
TRBV5-1	TRBJ2-3	-	TRBD1	CASSLGQGSPDTQYF	TGCGCCAGCAGCTTAGGACAGGGGAGCCCAGATACGCAGTATTTT
TRBV7-9	TRBJ1-1	-	TRBD1	CASSRRQGVSEAFF	TGTGCCAGCAGCCGCCGACAGGGAGTGAGTGAAGCTTTCTTT
TRBV15	TRBJ1-2	-	TRBD1	CATSRRTGTTLYNYGYTF	TGTGCCACCAGCAGACGGACAGGGACGACCCTTTATAACTATGGCTACACCTTC
TRBV30	TRBJ2-2	-	TRBD1	CAWAPGQATGELFF	TGTGCCTGGGCACCGGGACAGGCCACCGGGGAGCTGTTTTTT
TRBV7-6	TRBJ2-7	many	TRBD1	CASSLGRGYEQYF	TGTGCCAGCAGCTTGGGCAGGGGGTACGAGCAGTACTTC
TRBV14	TRBJ2-3	-	-	CASSQEFAGASTDTQYF	TGTGCCAGCAGCCAAGAATTTGCGGGGGCCAGCACAGATACGCAGTATTTT
TRBV19	TRBJ2-7	few	-	CASSQGTGSYEQYF	TGTGCCAGTAGCCAGGGAACAGGGAGCTACGAGCAGTACTTC
TRBV5-1	TRBJ2-7	-	TRBD1	CASSSDRGYEQYF	TGCGCCAGCAGCTCGGACAGGGGCTACGAGCAGTACTTC
TRBV28	TRBJ1-3	-	-	CASSGGANSGNTIYF	TGTGCCAGCAGTGGGGGGGCGAACTCTGGAAACACCATATATTTT
TRBV15	TRBJ1-1	-	TRBD1	CATSSSDRGLYEAFF	TGTGCCACCAGCAGCTCTGACAGGGGGTTATATGAAGCTTTCTTT
TRBV29-1	TRBJ1-2	-	-	CSVKGDEKYYGYTF	TGCAGCGTTAAGGGGGACGAGAAGTACTATGGCTACACCTTC
TRBV5-6	TRBJ1-2	-	-	CASSWGYRETGYTF	TGTGCCAGCAGCTGGGGGTACAGGGAGACTGGCTACACCTTC
TRBV18	TRBJ2-2	-	-	CASSPVEDTGELFF	TGTGCCAGCTCACCGGTCGAGGACACCGGGGAGCTGTTTTTT
TRBV15	TRBJ2-7	-	TRBD1	CATGQGAYEQYF	TGTGCCACCGGGCAGGGGGCCTACGAGCAGTACTTC
TRBV2	TRBJ2-4	-	TRBD2	CASRPGTSWNIQYF	TGTGCCAGCAGACCCGGGACTAGTTGGAACATTCAGTACTTC
TRBV13	TRBJ1-2	-	-	CASSSRGLGLFYGYTF	TGTGCCAGCAGCTCAAGGGGATTGGGGTTATTCTATGGCTACACCTTC
TRBV15	TRBJ1-2	few	-	CATSRDWAFTDGYTF	TGTGCCACCAGCAGAGATTGGGCGTTCACGGATGGCTACACCTTC
TRBV6-5	TRBJ1-4	-	TRBD1	CASSYAGTGGEKLFF	TGTGCCAGCAGTTATGCCGGGACAGGGGGTGAAAAACTGTTTTTT
TRBV19	TRBJ2-1	once	-	CASSIDPEGYNEQFF	TGTGCCAGTAGTATAGATCCTGAGGGTTACAATGAGCAGTTCTTC
TRBV7-7	TRBJ1-3	-	-	CASSLGQGNTIYF	TGTGCCAGCAGCTTAGGCCAGGGAAACACCATATATTTT
TRBV10-3	TRBJ1-2	-	-	CAISAGGGFYGYTF	TGTGCCATCAGTGCTGGCGGGGGGTTCTATGGCTACACCTTC
TRBV11-2	TRBJ2-1	few	TRBD1	CASSLEGTGGNEQFF	TGTGCCAGCAGCTTAGAAGGGACAGGGGGGAATGAGCAGTTCTTC
TRBV5-1	TRBJ2-6	-	-	CASSYYRVSSSGANVLTF	TGCGCCAGCAGCTATTACAGGGTATCGTCATCTGGGGCCAACGTCCTGACTTTC
TRBV29-1	TRBJ2-3	once	-	CSVVRSAEDTQYF	TGCAGCGTTGTGAGATCAGCGGAAGATACGCAGTATTTT
TRBV6-5	TRBJ2-7	once	-	CASSYSRSAYEQYF	TGTGCCAGCAGTTACTCGCGGTCAGCCTACGAGCAGTACTTC
TRBV9	TRBJ2-1	-	TRBD2	CASSPEGLAGVTYNEQFF	TGTGCCAGCAGCCCCGAGGGACTAGCGGGTGTAACCTACAATGAGCAGTTCTTC
TRBV30	TRBJ1-2	-	-	CAWAAGGGYTF	TGTGCCTGGGCTGCGGGCGGTGGCTACACCTTC